The present T cell receptor (beta chain) was sequenced within a study of long-term antiretroviral therapy in people with HIV. Study-level findings and limits: Samples were collected from about 2003 to 2018 under possibly less effective ART regimens.

Turning to this clone: Its target is unknown.

Investigators performed immunoSEQ version v3.0 at survey level. Using immunoSEQ multiplex PCR, the repertoire was profiled, and TCRdb retains in-frame clones only, with some absent. The sample lists fewer than 45,000 clones; about 96% were seen once. This clonotype was obtained from a woman aged 45-65 years with HIV. This material consisted of unsorted PBMCs, taken 3.7 years after starting antiretroviral therapy.

The CDR3 loop reads CASSSQGEKLFF. The CDR3 DNA sequence: TGTGCCAGCAGCTCCCAAGGCGAAAAACTGTTTTTT. The rearrangement links TRBV5-4 to TRBJ1-4; D remains unclear. Per the germline V gene, CDR1 is SGHNT and CDR2 is YYREEE (reference sequence). This CDR3 is 12 amino acids long. Deletions cut 3 bases from V and 8 bases from J, with 8 bases between.